What follows describes a single T cell receptor beta chain. Its antigen is unknown. This entry is derived from a study of T cell responses to AZD1222 COVID-19 vaccine. This table comes from immunoSEQ multiplex PCR, and its TCRdb copy is limited to in-frame clones, with some not included. The sample consists of 150,000 to 200,000 clones, just over 90% of them appearing once. Overall study findings and caveats: There were vaccine-associated CD4 TCRs across spike, dominant at 160-218 and 743-854. None of the repertoires were sampled until the peak T cell response had passed.

V was cut by 3 bases and J by 0 bases, with 10 bases left in between. Germline lookup yields CDR1 SGHTA and CDR2 FQGTGA. This CDR3 has 15 residues. Second-dose intervals of approximately 4 or approximately 12 weeks were pooled. The source material was peripheral blood, sampled 28 days after the second AZD1222 dose. The sequence was collected from an adult who received the AZD1222 COVID-19 vaccine. V is TRBV7-3 and J is TRBJ2-3; D may be TRBD2 (5 bases). Here the CDR3 DNA reads TGTGCCAGCAGCTTGGGAGCCAGTAGCACAGATACGCAGTATTTT. Its translation is CASSLGASSTDTQYF.